This TCR beta chain was recovered during a study of cytomegalovirus exposure and HLA in healthy donors. Profiled with immunoSEQ multiplex PCR; TCRdb holds only in-frame clones, not every one. Here the sample spans about 220,000 clones, approximately 87% being singletons. Germline loops: CDR1 MNHEY, CDR2 SVGAGI. The CDR3 extends over 13 amino acids. V was cut by 5 bases and J by 4 bases, with 12 bases left in between. This clone was detected a few times. The receptor's source is a man aged 18 to 30 in good health and CMV-seronegative. J is TRBJ2-7 and V is TRBV6-5; D may be TRBD2 (5 bases). The sequencing sample was made of PBMCs. The CDR3 here is CASSTREGYEQYF. In DNA form, the CDR3 reads TGTGCCAGCAGTACCCGAGAGGGATACGAGCAGTACTTC.